These 3 T cell receptor beta chains originate from one sample sequenced in a study of cytomegalovirus exposure and HLA in healthy donors. The PCR made use of 60 Vbeta and 13 Jbeta primers. The data were produced by immunoSEQ multiplex PCR, yet TCRdb's version contains in-frame clones alone and is incomplete. The sample has fewer than 140,000 clones, roughly 80% seen once. The sample consisted of PBMCs. All receptors come from a man aged 55 to 70 in good health and CMV-seronegative.

As DNA, the CDR3 is TGCGCCAGCAGCCAAGGGGGCAGAGGCACTGAAGCTTTCTTT. As protein: CASSQGGRGTEAFF. This rearrangement joins TRBV4-3 to TRBJ1-1; the D gene is possibly TRBD1 (5 bases). CDR3 length equals 14 residues. Trimming took 1 base from V and 4 from J, leaving 10 bases between them. The germline V gene encodes CDR1 LGHNA and CDR2 YSLEER.

This sequence joins TRBV11-1 and TRBJ2-5, with TRBD2 matching over 7 bases. CDR3 length: 13 residues. With V trimmed by 5 bases and J by 5 bases, 5 bases remained unmatched. In germline, CDR1 is SGHAT, CDR2 FQDESV (reference sequence). The CDR3, as DNA: TGTGCCAGCAGCCCCGGACTAGTGGAGACCCAGTACTTC. This sequence encodes CASSPGLVETQYF.

This sequence joins TRBV7-2 and TRBJ2-3; D not resolved. V lost 5 bases and J lost 5, with 5 bases in between. CDR3 length: 11 amino acids. Germline values: CDR1 SGHTA, CDR2 FQGNSA. CDR3 nucleotides: TGTGCCAGCAGCCCGGTAGATACGCAGTATTTT. It codes for CASSPVDTQYF.